Shown below are 9 T cell receptor beta chains from a single sample sequenced in a study of response to subunit inactivated influenza vaccine. TCRdb re-derived calls from the RT-PCR reads in MiXCR, one entry per CDR3 protein. The data show approximately 730,000 distinct CDR3 sequences, over 11% seen once. The sample in question was PBMCs from blood, obtained approximately 15 days before vaccination. The source of these receptors is a man between 50 and 59 years old who received an inactivated influenza vaccine.

This clonotype was seen a few times. The rearrangement uses TRBV27 and TRBJ2-7; 8 bases fit TRBD2. The germline gives CDR1 MNHEY, CDR2 SMNVEV (reference sequence). CDR3 length equals 15 residues. The trim removed 5 bases at V and 4 bases at J, leaving 10 bases unmatched. The CDR3 region is CASSPLAGGRYEQYF. The CDR3 DNA reads TGTGCCAGCAGTCCCCTGGCGGGAGGTCGGTACGAGCAGTACTTC.

This clonotype has more than one count but fewer than ten. The chain couples TRBV9 to TRBJ2-7; 9 nucleotides line up with TRBD2. The ends lost 0 bases at V and 4 bases at J; junction bases unmatched: 5. The germline V gene has CDR1 SGDLS and CDR2 YYNGEE. The CDR3 is 15 residues long. CDR3 nucleotides: TGTGCCAGCAGCGTAGGTAGCGGGAGTCTGTACGAGCAGTACTTC. Its translation: CASSVGSGSLYEQYF.

This chain connects TRBV19 to TRBJ1-1; 8 bases map to TRBD1. V lost 6 bases to trimming and J lost 4 bases; unmatched junction nucleotides: 4. CDR1 LNHDA and CDR2 SQIVND come from the germline V gene (reference sequence). The CDR3 covers 13 residues. The DNA for the CDR3 is TGTGCCAGTAGACGACAGGGGTTCACTGAAGCTTTCTTT. Its protein is CASRRQGFTEAFF.

The J gene is TRBJ1-6, the V gene TRBV5-5, with 10 bases fitting TRBD1. This CDR3 has 15 amino acids. V was pared by 5 bases and J by 7 bases, with 6 bases of the junction left unmatched. Germline CDR1 SGHKS, CDR2 YYEKEE (reference sequence). CDR3 nucleotides: TGTGCCAGCAGGCACCCGGGACAGGGGAATTCACCCCTCCACTTT. Encoded protein: CASRHPGQGNSPLHF.

This clonotype was observed a handful of times. This sequence joins TRBV14 and TRBJ2-1, with TRBD1 identical over 10 bases. CDR1 is SGHDN, CDR2 FVKESK, per germline. CDR3 length equals 17 residues. V trimming: 3 bases; J trimming: 5 bases; junction bases outside the gene matches: 10. The CDR3 sequence is CASSQGQGYYRDNEQFF. The CDR3 DNA follows: TGTGCCAGCAGCCAGGGACAGGGGTATTATCGGGACAATGAGCAGTTCTTC.

This rearrangement joins TRBV4-3 to TRBJ2-6; D ambiguous. CDR1 and CDR2 (germline): LGHNA, YSLEER. The CDR3 runs to 16 residues. Deletions cut 1 base from V and 2 bases from J, with 9 bases between. The CDR3 DNA reads TGCGCCAGCAGCCAAGGTAGACCAACTGGGGCCAACGTCCTGACTTTC. Translating it yields CASSQGRPTGANVLTF.

This clonotype was recorded once. The chain carries TRBV7-8 and TRBJ2-1; D possibly corresponds to TRBD2 (7 bases). The CDR3 runs to 16 residues. With 5 bases removed from V and 7 bases from J, the gap between germline ends came to 21 bases. Germline V CDR1 and CDR2: SGHVS, FQNEAQ. The CDR3 DNA is TGTGCCAGCAGCCACGGGGGCGGGAGCGTTGAAAATGAGCAGTTCTTC. Translating it yields CASSHGGGSVENEQFF.

A few counts support this clonotype. The rearrangement uses TRBV7-8 and TRBJ2-2, with D unresolved. Deletions cut 1 base from V and 3 bases from J, with 6 bases between. Germline CDR1 is SGHVS and CDR2 is FQNEAQ. The length of the CDR3 is 14 residues. The CDR3 here is CASSLDRYTGELFF. CDR3 DNA sequence: TGTGCCAGCAGCTTAGACCGATACACCGGGGAGCTGTTTTTT.

The chain joins TRBV10-3 to TRBJ2-2, with 12 bases identical to TRBD2. Losses at the gene ends were 3 bases for V and 1 base for J; bases not matched to a gene: 9. This CDR3 region has 19 residues. CDR1 and CDR2 (germline): ENHRY, SYGVKD. The DNA for the CDR3 is TGTGCCATCAGTGACCTTGCTAGCGGGGGGGCCCGGAACACCGGGGAGCTGTTTTTT. Translation: CAISDLASGGARNTGELFF.